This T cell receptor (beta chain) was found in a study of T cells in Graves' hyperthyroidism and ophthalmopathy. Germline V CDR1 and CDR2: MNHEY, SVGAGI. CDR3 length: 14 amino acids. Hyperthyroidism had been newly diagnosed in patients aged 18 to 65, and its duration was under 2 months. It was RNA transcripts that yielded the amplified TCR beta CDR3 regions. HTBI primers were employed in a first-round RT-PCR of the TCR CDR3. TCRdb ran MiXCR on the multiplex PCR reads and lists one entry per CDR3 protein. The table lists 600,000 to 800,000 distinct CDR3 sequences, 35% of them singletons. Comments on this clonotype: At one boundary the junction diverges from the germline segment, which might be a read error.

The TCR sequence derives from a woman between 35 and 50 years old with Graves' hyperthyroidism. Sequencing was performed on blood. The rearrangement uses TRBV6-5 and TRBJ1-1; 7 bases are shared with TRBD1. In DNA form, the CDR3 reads TGTGCCAGCAGCTACTACGGACAGGACACTGAAGCTTTCTTT. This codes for CASSYYGQDTEAFF.